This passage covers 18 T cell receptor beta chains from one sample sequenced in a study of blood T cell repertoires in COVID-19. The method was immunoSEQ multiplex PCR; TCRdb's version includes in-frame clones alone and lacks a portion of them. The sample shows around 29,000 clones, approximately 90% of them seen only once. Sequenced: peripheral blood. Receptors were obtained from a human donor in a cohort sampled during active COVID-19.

CDR3 amino acids: CASSRGLAGGTGELFF. CDR3 in DNA: TGTGCCAGCAGCCGGGGACTAGCGGGGGGGACCGGGGAGCTGTTTTTT. V gene TRBV11-2 combines with J gene TRBJ2-2, with 16 bases lining up with TRBD2. The CDR3 is 16 amino acids. Germline CDR1 reads SGHAT; CDR2 reads FQNNGV. Unmatched junction bases numbered 2, after V lost 5 bases and J lost 5 bases.

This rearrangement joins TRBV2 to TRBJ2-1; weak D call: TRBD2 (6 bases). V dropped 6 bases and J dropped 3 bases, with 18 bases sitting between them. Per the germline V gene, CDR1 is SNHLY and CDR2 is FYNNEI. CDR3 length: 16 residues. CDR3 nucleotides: TGTGCCAGCAGAGGGTTTCGCGGGGATATCTACAATGAGCAGTTCTTC. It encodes CASRGFRGDIYNEQFF.

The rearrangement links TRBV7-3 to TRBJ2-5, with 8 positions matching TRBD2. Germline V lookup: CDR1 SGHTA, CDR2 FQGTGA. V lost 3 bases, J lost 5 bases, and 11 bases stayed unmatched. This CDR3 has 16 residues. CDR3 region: CASSFGSGGHLETQYF. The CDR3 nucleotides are TGTGCCAGCAGCTTTGGCAGCGGGGGTCATCTGGAGACCCAGTACTTC.

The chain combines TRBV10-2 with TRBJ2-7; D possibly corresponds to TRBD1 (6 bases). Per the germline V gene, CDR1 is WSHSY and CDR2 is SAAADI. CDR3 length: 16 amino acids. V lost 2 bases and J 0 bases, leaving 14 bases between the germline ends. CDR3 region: CASSEMGHVSSYEQYF. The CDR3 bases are TGCGCCAGCAGTGAGATGGGACACGTGAGCTCCTACGAGCAGTACTTC.

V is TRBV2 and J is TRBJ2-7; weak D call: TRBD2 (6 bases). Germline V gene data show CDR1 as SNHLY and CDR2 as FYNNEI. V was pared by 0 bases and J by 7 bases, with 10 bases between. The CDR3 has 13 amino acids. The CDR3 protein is CASSEAQAGEQYF. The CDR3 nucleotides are TGTGCCAGCAGTGAAGCGCAGGCGGGGGAGCAGTACTTC. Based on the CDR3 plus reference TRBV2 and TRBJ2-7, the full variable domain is EPEVTQTPSHQVTQMGQEVILRCVPISNHLYFYWYRQILGQKVEFLVSFYNNEISEKSEIFDDQFSVERPDGSNFTLKIRSTKLEDSAMYFCASSEAQAGEQYFGPGTRLTVT.

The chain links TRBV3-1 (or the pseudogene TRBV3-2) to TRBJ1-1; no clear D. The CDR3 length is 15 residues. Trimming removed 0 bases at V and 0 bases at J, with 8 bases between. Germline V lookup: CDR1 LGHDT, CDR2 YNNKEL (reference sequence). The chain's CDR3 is CASSQDISVNTEAFF. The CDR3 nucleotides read TGTGCCAGCAGCCAAGATATCAGCGTGAACACTGAAGCTTTCTTT.

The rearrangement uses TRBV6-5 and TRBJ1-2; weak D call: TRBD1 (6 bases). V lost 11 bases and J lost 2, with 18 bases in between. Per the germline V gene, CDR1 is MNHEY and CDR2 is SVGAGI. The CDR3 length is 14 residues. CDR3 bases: TGTGCCTGCGATTCCCGTGGACAGAACTATGGCTACACCTTC. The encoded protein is CACDSRGQNYGYTF.

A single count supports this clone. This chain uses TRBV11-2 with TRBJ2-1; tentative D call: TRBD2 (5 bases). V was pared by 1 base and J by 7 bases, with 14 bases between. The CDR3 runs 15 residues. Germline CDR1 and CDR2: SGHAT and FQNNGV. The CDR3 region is CASSLVPGSLNEQFF. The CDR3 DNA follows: TGTGCCAGCAGCTTAGTACCGGGATCTTTAAATGAGCAGTTCTTC.

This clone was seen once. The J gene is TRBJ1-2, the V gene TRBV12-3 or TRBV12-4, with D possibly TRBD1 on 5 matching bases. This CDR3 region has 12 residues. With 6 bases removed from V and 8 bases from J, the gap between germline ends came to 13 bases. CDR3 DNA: TGTGCCAGCAGGGATCCGGGGGGGGGCTACACCTTC. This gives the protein CASRDPGGGYTF.

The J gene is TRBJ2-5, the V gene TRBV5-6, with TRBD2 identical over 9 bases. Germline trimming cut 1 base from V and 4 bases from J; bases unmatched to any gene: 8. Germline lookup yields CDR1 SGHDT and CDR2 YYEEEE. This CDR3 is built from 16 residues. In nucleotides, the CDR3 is TGTGCCAGCAGCTTGAATGGGCGGGAGGGCCTAGAGACCCAGTACTTC. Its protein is CASSLNGREGLETQYF.

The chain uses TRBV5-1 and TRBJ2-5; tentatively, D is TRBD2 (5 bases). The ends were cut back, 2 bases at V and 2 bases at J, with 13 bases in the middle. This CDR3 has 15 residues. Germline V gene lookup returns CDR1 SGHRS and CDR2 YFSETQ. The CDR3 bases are TGCGCCAGCAGCTTACTGGGTAGCGAGCAAGAGACCCAGTACTTC. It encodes CASSLLGSEQETQYF.

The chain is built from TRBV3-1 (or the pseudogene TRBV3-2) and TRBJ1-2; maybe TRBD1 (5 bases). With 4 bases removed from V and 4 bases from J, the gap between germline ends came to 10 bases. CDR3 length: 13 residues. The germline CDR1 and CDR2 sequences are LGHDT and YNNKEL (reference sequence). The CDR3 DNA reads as TGTGCCAGCAGCCTAGGACACCTCTATGGCTACACCTTC. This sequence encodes CASSLGHLYGYTF.

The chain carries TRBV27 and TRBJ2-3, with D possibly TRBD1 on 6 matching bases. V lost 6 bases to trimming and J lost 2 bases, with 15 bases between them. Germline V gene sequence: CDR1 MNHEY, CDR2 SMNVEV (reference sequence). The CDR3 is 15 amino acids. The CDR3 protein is CASRGDTKVTDTQYF. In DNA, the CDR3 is TGTGCCAGCAGGGGGGACACCAAAGTCACAGATACGCAGTATTTT.

The CDR3 DNA follows: TGTGCCAGTAGTCGGGGGGGAGAGAGCTATGGCTACACCTTC. This translates into CASSRGGESYGYTF. The J gene is TRBJ1-2, the V gene TRBV19; tentatively, D is TRBD1 (5 bases). In germline, CDR1 is LNHDA, CDR2 SQIVND (reference sequence). V lost 5 bases, J lost 4 bases, and 14 bases lay in between. The CDR3 extends over 14 amino acids. Looking up the rest from reference TRBV19 and TRBJ1-2 gives the full variable domain: DGGITQSPKYLFRKEGQNVTLSCEQNLNHDAMYWYRQDPGQGLRLIYYSQIVNDFQKGDIAEGYSVSREKKESFPLTVTSAQKNPTAFYLCASSRGGESYGYTFGSGTRLTVV.

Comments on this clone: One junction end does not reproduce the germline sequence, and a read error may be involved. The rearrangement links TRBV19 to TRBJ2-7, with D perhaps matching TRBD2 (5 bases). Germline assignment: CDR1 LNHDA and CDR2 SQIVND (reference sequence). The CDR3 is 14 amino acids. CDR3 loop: CASSLVEGSDEQYF. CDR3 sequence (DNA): TGTGCCAGTAGCCTGGTCGAGGGCTCCGACGAGCAGTACTTC.

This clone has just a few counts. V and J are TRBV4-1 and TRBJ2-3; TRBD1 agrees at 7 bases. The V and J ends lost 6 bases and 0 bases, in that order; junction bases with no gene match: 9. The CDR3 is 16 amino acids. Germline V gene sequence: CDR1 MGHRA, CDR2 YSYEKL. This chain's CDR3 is CASRATGKISTDTQYF. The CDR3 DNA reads TGCGCCAGCAGGGCGACAGGGAAGATTAGCACAGATACGCAGTATTTT.

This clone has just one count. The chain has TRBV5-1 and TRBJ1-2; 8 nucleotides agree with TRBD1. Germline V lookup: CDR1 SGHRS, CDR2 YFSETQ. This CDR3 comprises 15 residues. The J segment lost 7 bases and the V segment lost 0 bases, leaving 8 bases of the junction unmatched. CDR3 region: CASSLAGQGVSGYTF. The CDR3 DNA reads TGCGCCAGCAGCTTGGCCGGACAGGGCGTTAGTGGCTACACCTTC.

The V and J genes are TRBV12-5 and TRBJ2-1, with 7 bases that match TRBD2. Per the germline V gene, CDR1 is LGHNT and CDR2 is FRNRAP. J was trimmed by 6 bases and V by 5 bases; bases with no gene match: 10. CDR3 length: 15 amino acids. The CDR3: CASGALGLAVNEQFF. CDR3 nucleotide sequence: TGTGCTAGTGGTGCCTTGGGGCTAGCGGTCAATGAGCAGTTCTTC.